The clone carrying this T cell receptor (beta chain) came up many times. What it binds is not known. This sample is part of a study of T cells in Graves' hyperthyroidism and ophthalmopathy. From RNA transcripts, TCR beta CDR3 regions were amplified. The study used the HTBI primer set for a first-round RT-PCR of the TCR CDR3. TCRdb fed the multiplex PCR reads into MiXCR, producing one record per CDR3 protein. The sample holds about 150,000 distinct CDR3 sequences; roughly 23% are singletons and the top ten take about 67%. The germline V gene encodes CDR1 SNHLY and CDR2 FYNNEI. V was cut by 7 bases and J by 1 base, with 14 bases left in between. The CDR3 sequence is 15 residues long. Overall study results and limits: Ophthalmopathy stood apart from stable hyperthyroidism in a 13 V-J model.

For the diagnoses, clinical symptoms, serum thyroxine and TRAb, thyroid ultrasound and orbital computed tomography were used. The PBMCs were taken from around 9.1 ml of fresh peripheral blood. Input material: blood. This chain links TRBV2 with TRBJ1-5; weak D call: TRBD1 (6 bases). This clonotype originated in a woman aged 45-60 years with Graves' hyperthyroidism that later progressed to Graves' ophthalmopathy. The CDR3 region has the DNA TGTGCCAGCAAGAGCGTACAGGGAAGCAATCAGCCCCAGCATTTT. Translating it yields CASKSVQGSNQPQHF.